Below, 26 T cell receptor beta chains from the same sample are listed, as sequenced in a study of cytomegalovirus exposure and HLA in healthy donors (dated by TCRdb to about 2017). Library creation used the immunoSEQ multiplex PCR assay. The multiplex PCR relied on a mix of 60 forward primers for TCR Vbeta segments and 13 reverse primers for TCR Jbeta segments. TCRdb mirrors the immuneACCESS table, restricted to in-frame sequences. Some clones are absent from its copies; in checked studies, under half trace to an unresolved V gene, and the reason for the others is unknown. The sample table records more than 150,000 clones; around 82% of these occur just once. The leading ten clones occupy roughly 2.5% of the sample. The sequencing sample was made of PBMCs. The receptors come from a woman younger than 45 in good health and CMV-seropositive.

The chain recombines TRBV2 with TRBJ1-5, with 8 bases aligning to TRBD1. This CDR3 region has 16 residues. The germline CDR1 and CDR2 sequences are SNHLY and FYNNEI. The V segment lost 5 bases and the J segment 9 bases; nucleotides outside the gene matches: 15. The DNA for the CDR3 is TGTGCCAGCAGTCCGGCCCAGGGGGCGATGGGTTGGCCCCAGCATTTT. Translation: CASSPAQGAMGWPQHF.

The rearrangement links TRBV4-1 to TRBJ1-3; the D is unclear. This CDR3 is built from 15 residues. Germline CDR1 is MGHRA and CDR2 is YSYEKL. Trimming cost V 1 base and J 5 bases, with 12 bases left between them. CDR3 amino acids: CASSQVGSGRNTIYF. The DNA of the CDR3 is TGCGCCAGCAGCCAAGTGGGGAGTGGTAGAAACACCATATATTTT.

CDR3: CASARPGGSSYEQYF. The CDR3 coding sequence is TGTGCCAGCGCGAGGCCGGGGGGGAGCTCCTACGAGCAGTACTTC. The chain carries TRBV6-5 and TRBJ2-7; 8 positions match TRBD2. Germline trimming cut 8 bases from V and 0 bases from J; bases unmatched to any gene: 9. CDR1 is MNHEY and CDR2 is SVGAGI in the germline V gene. This CDR3 has 15 residues.

In nucleotides, the CDR3 is TGTGCCAGCAGTGAAACGGGGGTTAATCAGCCCCAGCATTTT. The encoded protein is CASSETGVNQPQHF. The chain uses TRBV6-1 and TRBJ1-5, with D possibly TRBD1 on 5 matching bases. There are 14 residues in the CDR3. The germline V gene encodes CDR1 MNHNS and CDR2 SASEGT. V was pared by 2 bases and J by 4 bases, with 9 bases between.

The chain joins TRBV18 to TRBJ2-5; 7 bases align to TRBD2. V lost 6 bases, J lost 2 bases, and 6 bases stayed unmatched. Germline CDR1 KGHSH, CDR2 LQKENI. The CDR3 extends over 14 amino acids. CDR3 in DNA: TGTGCCAGCTCGCCCGTGGGGGGGCAAGAGACCCAGTACTTC. As protein: CASSPVGGQETQYF.

The chain carries TRBV10-2 and TRBJ2-6; D may be TRBD1 (6 bases). The germline V gene encodes CDR1 WSHSY and CDR2 SAAADI. The CDR3 contains 17 residues. The V gene lost 3 bases and the J gene lost 4 bases, with 16 bases spanning the gap. The CDR3 DNA follows: TGCGCCAGCAGTGACCGGCAGGGGTCCATGGGGGCCAACGTCCTGACTTTC. This encodes CASSDRQGSMGANVLTF.

V usage is TRBV5-4 and J usage is TRBJ2-7, with a possible D match to TRBD1 (5 bases). The germline CDR1 and CDR2 sequences are SGHNT and YYREEE (reference sequence). Trimming cost V 3 bases and J 2 bases, with 15 bases left between them. The CDR3 has 15 residues. DNA for the CDR3: TGTGCCAGCAGCTCGACTCAGGGTTTGGCCTACGAGCAGTACTTC. Translated, it gives CASSSTQGLAYEQYF.

The V and J genes are TRBV10-1 and TRBJ2-1; TRBD1 matches at 9 bases. The V segment lost 3 bases and the J segment 4 bases; nucleotides outside the gene matches: 19. CDR1 is WNHNN and CDR2 is SYGVQD in the germline V gene (reference sequence). The CDR3 is 20 amino acids. CDR3 DNA: TGCGCCAGCAGTGAAGAAGGGTCCGAAGGACAGGGGTCTGTTTACAATGAGCAGTTCTTC. Protein product: CASSEEGSEGQGSVYNEQFF.

The V gene is TRBV7-2, the J gene TRBJ1-2; TRBD1 matches at 7 bases. The germline gives CDR1 SGHTA, CDR2 FQGNSA. CDR3 length equals 15 residues. J gave up 0 bases and V 1 base, and 2 bases lay outside the gene matches. The DNA of the CDR3 is TGTGCCAGCAGCTTAGAGGGGACAGCTAACTATGGCTACACCTTC. Encoded protein: CASSLEGTANYGYTF. The variable domain in full, completed from reference TRBV7-2 and TRBJ1-2, reads GAGVSQSPSNKVTEKGKDVELRCDPISGHTALYWYRQSLGQGLEFLIYFQGNSAPDKSGLPSDRFSAERTGGSVSTLTIQRTQQEDSAVYLCASSLEGTANYGYTFGSGTRLTVV.

The rearrangement joins TRBV6-5 to TRBJ1-5; 7 positions match TRBD1. The CDR3 extends over 15 amino acids. Germline CDR1 reads MNHEY; CDR2 reads SVGAGI. V was pared by 3 bases and J by 2 bases, with 4 bases of the junction left unmatched. This CDR3 reads CASSYTGDGNQPQHF. The CDR3, as DNA: TGTGCCAGCAGTTATACAGGGGATGGCAATCAGCCCCAGCATTTT.

This clone was seen a single time. The gene calls are TRBV6-5 and TRBJ1-1; D may be TRBD1 (6 bases). In germline, CDR1 is MNHEY, CDR2 SVGAGI. The CDR3 contains 14 residues. V gave up 2 bases and J gave up 9 bases, with 16 bases separating them. The DNA of the CDR3 is TGTGCCAGCAGTTACGGAAGACAGGAACCGAAAGCTTTCTTT. Translated, it gives CASSYGRQEPKAFF.

The chain recombines TRBV11-2 with TRBJ2-6, with D unresolved. V lost 0 bases and J lost 0, with 6 bases in between. CDR1 is SGHAT and CDR2 is FQNNGV in the germline V gene. This CDR3 region has 16 residues. CDR3 DNA sequence: TGTGCCAGCAGCTTAGATTGGCACTCTGGGGCCAACGTCCTGACTTTC. This codes for CASSLDWHSGANVLTF.

The table lists this clone with a few counts. V and J are TRBV9 and TRBJ2-3; the D is unclear. CDR3 length: 12 amino acids. Trimming shortened V by 3 bases and J by 2 bases, and 4 bases separated the two germline ends. Germline V lookup: CDR1 SGDLS, CDR2 YYNGEE. The CDR3 here is CASSAYTDTQYF. In DNA form, the CDR3 reads TGTGCCAGCAGCGCTTACACAGATACGCAGTATTTT.

The chain employs TRBV2 and TRBJ2-6; no clear D. Per the germline V gene, CDR1 is SNHLY and CDR2 is FYNNEI. CDR3 length equals 14 residues. The V and J ends lost 3 bases and 1 base respectively, with 4 bases between them. In nucleotides, the CDR3 is TGTGCCAGCAGTGATTATTCTGGGGCCAACGTCCTGACTTTC. Residues: CASSDYSGANVLTF.

The chain recombines TRBV7-2 with TRBJ2-3, with 10 bases that match TRBD2. Germline trimming cut 5 bases from V and 1 base from J; bases unmatched to any gene: 9. Germline CDR1 is SGHTA and CDR2 is FQGNSA. The CDR3 length is 17 residues. CDR3 amino acids: CASSLPSGGRRTDTQYF. In nucleotides, the CDR3 is TGTGCCAGCAGCCTCCCTAGCGGGGGCCGACGCACAGATACGCAGTATTTT.

The chain employs TRBV5-8 and TRBJ1-5; TRBD1 matches at 7 bases. After removal of 3 bases from V and 0 bases from J, the junction contained 6 bases not matched to a gene. This CDR3 is built from 16 residues. Germline V gives CDR1 SGHTS, CDR2 YDEGEE. Here the CDR3 DNA reads TGTGCCAGCAGCTGGGGGACAGACTATAGCAATCAGCCCCAGCATTTT. This sequence encodes CASSWGTDYSNQPQHF.

The genes are TRBV21-1 and TRBJ2-1; TRBD2 is taken as the D call from the table, unchecked against the DNA. TRBV21-1 counts as a pseudogene. The CDR3 has 19 amino acids. The CDR3 region is CASSKEAAFSGGFYNEQFF. The DNA for the CDR3 is TGTGCCAGCAGCAAAGAGGCAGCGTTTAGCGGGGGGTTTTACAATGAGCAGTTCTTC.

V usage is TRBV4-2 and J usage is TRBJ1-1; a possible D gene is TRBD1 (5 bases). Germline-derived CDR1 and CDR2 are LGHNA and YNFKEQ. V was clipped by 4 bases and J by 4 bases, with 13 bases between them. The CDR3 sequence is 14 residues long. DNA of the CDR3: TGTGCCAGCAGCCCCCAGCGGGGGAGCACTGAAGCTTTCTTT. It is translated as CASSPQRGSTEAFF.

This chain links TRBV15 with TRBJ1-1, with D possibly TRBD1 on 6 matching bases. This CDR3 comprises 16 residues. V gave up 5 bases and J gave up 1 base, with 17 bases separating them. Germline V gene sequence: CDR1 LNHNV, CDR2 YYDKDF (reference sequence). The CDR3 here is CATSPRQRDTNTEAFF. CDR3 DNA sequence: TGTGCCACCAGCCCACGTCAAAGGGACACGAACACTGAAGCTTTCTTT.

The chain has TRBV19 and TRBJ2-5; TRBD1 agrees at 9 bases. The CDR3 is made up of 15 amino acids. J lost 1 base, V lost 9 bases, and 9 bases had no gene match. Germline CDR1 LNHDA, CDR2 SQIVND (reference sequence). CDR3 sequence (DNA): TGTGCCAGCCTTTCCCGGACAGGGGTCCAAGAGACCCAGTACTTC. Translation: CASLSRTGVQETQYF.

The chain couples TRBV10-1 to TRBJ1-5, with D uncertain. The CDR3 contains 12 residues. Germline CDR1 reads WNHNN; CDR2 reads SYGVQD (reference sequence). V shed 7 bases and J shed 0 bases, with 4 bases lying between them. DNA for the CDR3: TGCGCCAGCACCATTAGCAATCAGCCCCAGCATTTT. Translating gives CASTISNQPQHF.

This chain links TRBV12-5 with TRBJ2-1; D unclear. Germline CDR1 reads LGHNT; CDR2 reads FRNRAP. The CDR3 has 12 amino acids. The V end was cut by 5 bases, the J end by 8 bases, with 10 bases between. CDR3 in DNA: TGTGCTAGTGGTACGCTTCTACATGAGCAGTTCTTC. This sequence encodes CASGTLLHEQFF.

This chain uses TRBV6-5 with TRBJ2-7; TRBD2 is a possible D gene (6 bases). Per germline, CDR1 MNHEY and CDR2 SVGAGI. Trimming took 2 bases from V and 3 from J, leaving 8 bases between them. CDR3 size: 13 residues. The CDR3 nucleotides read TGTGCCAGCAGTTACGGGGGGAACTACGAGCAGTACTTC. Translated: CASSYGGNYEQYF.

The chain employs TRBV4-1 and TRBJ2-2, with TRBD2 matching 8 bases. Unmatched junction bases numbered 11, after V lost 4 bases and J lost 4 bases. Germline V gives CDR1 MGHRA, CDR2 YSYEKL. The CDR3 consists of 17 residues. This CDR3 reads CASSLGGARSRTGELFF. Written as DNA, the CDR3 is TGCGCCAGCAGCCTCGGGGGGGCCCGCAGCCGCACCGGGGAGCTGTTTTTT.

The chain combines TRBV9 with TRBJ2-1; 9 bases match TRBD1. V dropped 0 bases and J dropped 10; count of bases not matched to a gene: 8. The CDR3 has 15 residues. From germline, CDR1 is SGDLS and CDR2 YYNGEE. CDR3 DNA sequence: TGTGCCAGCAGCGTAGCAGGACAGGGGACGGGGGAGCAGTTCTTC. It encodes CASSVAGQGTGEQFF.

The V gene is TRBV4-1, the J gene TRBJ2-4; 8 bases map to TRBD2. This CDR3 region has 13 residues. J lost 9 bases, V lost 6 bases, and 7 bases had no gene match. CDR1 is MGHRA, CDR2 YSYEKL, per germline. Here the CDR3 reads CASSPRGGGIQYF. The CDR3 DNA reads as TGCGCCAGCAGTCCCCGGGGGGGCGGCATTCAGTACTTC.